This entry is about one TCR beta chain. CD45RO-negative cells were positively selected for CCR7, leaving out terminally differentiated effector memory CD45RA+ cells. These data come from a study of shared clonotypes between healthy human individuals. The data were produced by immunoSEQ multiplex PCR, yet TCRdb's version contains in-frame clones alone and is incomplete. The sample contains hundreds of thousands of clones, about 90% of which appear only once. CDR1 SQVTM and CDR2 ANQGSEA come from the germline V gene. The CDR3 length is 17 residues. The trim removed 1 base at V and 8 bases at J, leaving 14 bases unmatched.

V and J are TRBV29-1 and TRBJ2-1; 10 bases are a match to TRBD2. The origin of this receptor is a man under 40 in good health. The material sequenced was naive CD8+ T cells sorted from blood. DNA of the CDR3: TGCAGCGTTGAAGGGTCCCCCGTAGCGGGAGGCATCGATGAGCAGTTCTTC. Translating it yields CSVEGSPVAGGIDEQFF.